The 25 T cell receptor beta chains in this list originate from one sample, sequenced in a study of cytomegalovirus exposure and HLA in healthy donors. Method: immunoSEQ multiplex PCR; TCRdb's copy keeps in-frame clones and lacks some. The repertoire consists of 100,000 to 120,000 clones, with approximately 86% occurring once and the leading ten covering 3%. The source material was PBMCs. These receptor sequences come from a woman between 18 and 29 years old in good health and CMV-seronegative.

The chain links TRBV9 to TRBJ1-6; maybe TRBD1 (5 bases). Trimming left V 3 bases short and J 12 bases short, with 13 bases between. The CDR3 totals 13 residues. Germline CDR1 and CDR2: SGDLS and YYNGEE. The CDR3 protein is CASSEDSSGPLHF. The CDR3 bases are TGTGCCAGCAGCGAAGACAGTTCCGGACCCCTCCACTTT.

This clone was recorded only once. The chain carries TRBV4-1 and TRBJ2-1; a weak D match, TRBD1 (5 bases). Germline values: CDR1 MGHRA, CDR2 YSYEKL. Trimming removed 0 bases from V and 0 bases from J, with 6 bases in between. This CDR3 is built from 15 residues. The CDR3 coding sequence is TGCGCCAGCAGCCAAGACAGGGACTCCTACAATGAGCAGTTCTTC. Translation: CASSQDRDSYNEQFF.

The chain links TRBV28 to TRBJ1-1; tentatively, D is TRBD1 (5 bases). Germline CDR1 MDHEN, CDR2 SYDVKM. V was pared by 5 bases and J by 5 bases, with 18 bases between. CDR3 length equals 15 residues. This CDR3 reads CASSVITGGRTEAFF. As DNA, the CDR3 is TGTGCCAGCAGTGTTATAACGGGGGGGAGGACTGAAGCTTTCTTT.

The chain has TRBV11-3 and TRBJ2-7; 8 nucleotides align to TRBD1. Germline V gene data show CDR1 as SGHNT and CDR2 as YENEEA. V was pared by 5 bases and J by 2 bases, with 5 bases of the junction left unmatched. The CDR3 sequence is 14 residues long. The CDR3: CASSPGQGTYEQYF. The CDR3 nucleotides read TGTGCCAGCAGCCCCGGACAGGGAACCTACGAGCAGTACTTC.

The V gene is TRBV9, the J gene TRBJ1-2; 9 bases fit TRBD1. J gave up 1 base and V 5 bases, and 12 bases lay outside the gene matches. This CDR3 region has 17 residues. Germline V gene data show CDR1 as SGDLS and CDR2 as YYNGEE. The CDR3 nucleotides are TGTGCCAGCAGGGACGACAGGGGGGACGCCTTTAACTATGGCTACACCTTC. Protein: CASRDDRGDAFNYGYTF.

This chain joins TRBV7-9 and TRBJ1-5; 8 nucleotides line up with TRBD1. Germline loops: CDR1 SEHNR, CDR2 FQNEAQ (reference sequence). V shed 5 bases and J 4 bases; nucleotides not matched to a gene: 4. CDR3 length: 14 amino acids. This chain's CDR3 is CASSRQGANQPQHF. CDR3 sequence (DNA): TGTGCCAGCAGCCGGCAGGGGGCGAATCAGCCCCAGCATTTT.

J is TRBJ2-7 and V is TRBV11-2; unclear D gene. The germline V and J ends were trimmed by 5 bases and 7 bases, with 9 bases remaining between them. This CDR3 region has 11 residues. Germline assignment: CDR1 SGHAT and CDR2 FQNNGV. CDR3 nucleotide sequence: TGTGCCAGCAGCCAATTCAGGGAGCAGTACTTC. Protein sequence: CASSQFREQYF.

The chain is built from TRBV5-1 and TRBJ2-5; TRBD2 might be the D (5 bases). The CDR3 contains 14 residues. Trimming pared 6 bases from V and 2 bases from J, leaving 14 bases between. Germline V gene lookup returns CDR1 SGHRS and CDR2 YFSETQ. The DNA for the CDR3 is TGCGCCAGCACCCTTGGGAGAGGACAAGAGACCCAGTACTTC. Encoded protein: CASTLGRGQETQYF.

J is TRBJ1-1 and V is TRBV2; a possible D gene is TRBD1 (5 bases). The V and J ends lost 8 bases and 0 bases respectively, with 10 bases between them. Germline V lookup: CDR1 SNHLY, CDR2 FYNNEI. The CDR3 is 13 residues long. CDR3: CASAWGMNTEAFF. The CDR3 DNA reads TGTGCCAGCGCTTGGGGCATGAACACTGAAGCTTTCTTT.

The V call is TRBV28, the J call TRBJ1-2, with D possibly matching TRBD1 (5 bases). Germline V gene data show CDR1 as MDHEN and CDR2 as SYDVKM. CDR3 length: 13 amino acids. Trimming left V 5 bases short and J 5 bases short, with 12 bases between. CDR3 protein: CASSKTVTYGYTF. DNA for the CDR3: TGTGCCAGCAGTAAGACAGTTACTTATGGCTACACCTTC.

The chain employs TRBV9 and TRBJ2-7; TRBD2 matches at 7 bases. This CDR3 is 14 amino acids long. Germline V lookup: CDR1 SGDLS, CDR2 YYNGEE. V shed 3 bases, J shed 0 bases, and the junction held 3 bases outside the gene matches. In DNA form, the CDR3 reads TGTGCCAGCAGCGCACGGGGGGACTCCTACGAGCAGTACTTC. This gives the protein CASSARGDSYEQYF.

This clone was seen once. The CDR3 DNA is TGCGCCAGCAGCCAGGACTACACGATCGGTGAGCAGTTCTTC. Protein: CASSQDYTIGEQFF. The chain employs TRBV4-1 and TRBJ2-1; tentatively, D is TRBD2 (6 bases). This CDR3 has 14 residues. The V gene lost 3 bases and the J gene lost 9 bases, with 15 bases spanning the gap. Germline CDR1 and CDR2: MGHRA and YSYEKL.

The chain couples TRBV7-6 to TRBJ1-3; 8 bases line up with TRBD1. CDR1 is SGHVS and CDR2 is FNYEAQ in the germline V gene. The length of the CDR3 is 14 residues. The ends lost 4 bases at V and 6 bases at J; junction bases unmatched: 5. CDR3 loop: CASSSGQGENTIYF. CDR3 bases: TGTGCCAGCAGCTCCGGACAGGGAGAAAACACCATATATTTT. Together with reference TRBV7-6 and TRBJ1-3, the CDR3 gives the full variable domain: GAGVSQSPRYKVTKRGQDVALRCDPISGHVSLYWYRQALGQGPEFLTYFNYEAQQDKSGLPNDRFSAERPEGSISTLTIQRTEQRDSAMYRCASSSGQGENTIYFGEGSWLTVV.

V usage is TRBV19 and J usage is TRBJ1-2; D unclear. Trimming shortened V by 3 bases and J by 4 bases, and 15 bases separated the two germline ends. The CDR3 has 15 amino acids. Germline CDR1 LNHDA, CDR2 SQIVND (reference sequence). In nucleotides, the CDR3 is TGTGCCAGTAGTATGAACCGGGGAATTGGCTATGGCTACACCTTC. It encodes CASSMNRGIGYGYTF. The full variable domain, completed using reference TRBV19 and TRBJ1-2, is DGGITQSPKYLFRKEGQNVTLSCEQNLNHDAMYWYRQDPGQGLRLIYYSQIVNDFQKGDIAEGYSVSREKKESFPLTVTSAQKNPTAFYLCASSMNRGIGYGYTFGSGTRLTVV.

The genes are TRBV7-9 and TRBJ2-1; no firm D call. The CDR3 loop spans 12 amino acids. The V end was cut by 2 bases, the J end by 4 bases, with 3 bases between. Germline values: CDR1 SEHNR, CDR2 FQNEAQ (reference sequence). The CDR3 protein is CASSLSYNEQFF. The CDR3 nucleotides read TGTGCCAGCAGCTTATCATACAATGAGCAGTTCTTC.

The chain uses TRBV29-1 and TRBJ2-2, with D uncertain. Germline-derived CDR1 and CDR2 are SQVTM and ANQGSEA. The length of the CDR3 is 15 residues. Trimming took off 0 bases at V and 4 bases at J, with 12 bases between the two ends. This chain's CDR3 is CSVEDPGYGTGELFF. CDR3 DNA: TGCAGCGTTGAAGACCCCGGGTACGGCACCGGGGAGCTGTTTTTT.

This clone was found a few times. As DNA, the CDR3 is TGTGCCAGCAGTTCGCCGGCAGGCTATAATTCACCCCTCCACTTT. It codes for CASSSPAGYNSPLHF. V gene TRBV6-1 combines with J gene TRBJ1-6; no definite D call. CDR3 length: 15 amino acids. Germline CDR1 and CDR2: MNHNS and SASEGT. V was pared by 5 bases and J by 3 bases, with 11 bases between.

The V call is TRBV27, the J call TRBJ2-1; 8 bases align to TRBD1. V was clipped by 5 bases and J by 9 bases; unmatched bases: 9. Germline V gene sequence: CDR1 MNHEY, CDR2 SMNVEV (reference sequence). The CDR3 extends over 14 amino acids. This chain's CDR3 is CASSGLQGESEQFF. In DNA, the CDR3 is TGTGCCAGCAGTGGTTTACAGGGGGAGAGTGAGCAGTTCTTC.

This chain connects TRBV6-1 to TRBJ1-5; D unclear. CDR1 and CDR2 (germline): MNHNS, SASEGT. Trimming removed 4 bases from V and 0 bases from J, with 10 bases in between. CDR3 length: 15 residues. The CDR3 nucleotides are TGTGCCAGCAGTGGTTCGTCTTATAGCAATCAGCCCCAGCATTTT. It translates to CASSGSSYSNQPQHF.

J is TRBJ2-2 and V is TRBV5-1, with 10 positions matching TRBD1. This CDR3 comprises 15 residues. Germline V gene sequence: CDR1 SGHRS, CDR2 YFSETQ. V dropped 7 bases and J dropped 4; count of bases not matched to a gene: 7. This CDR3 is CASGLGQGGTGELFF. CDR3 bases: TGCGCCAGCGGACTAGGACAGGGGGGCACCGGGGAGCTGTTTTTT. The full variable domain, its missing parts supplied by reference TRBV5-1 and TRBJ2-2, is KAGVTQTPRYLIKTRGQQVTLSCSPISGHRSVSWYQQTPGQGLQFLFEYFSETQRNKGNFPGRFSGRQFSNSRSEMNVSTLELGDSALYLCASGLGQGGTGELFFGEGSRLTVL.

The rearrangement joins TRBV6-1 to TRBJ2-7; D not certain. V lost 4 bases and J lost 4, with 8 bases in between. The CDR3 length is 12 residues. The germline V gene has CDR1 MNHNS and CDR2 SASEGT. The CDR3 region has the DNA TGTGCCAGCAGTGCTTTGCGTTACGAGCAGTACTTC. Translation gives CASSALRYEQYF.

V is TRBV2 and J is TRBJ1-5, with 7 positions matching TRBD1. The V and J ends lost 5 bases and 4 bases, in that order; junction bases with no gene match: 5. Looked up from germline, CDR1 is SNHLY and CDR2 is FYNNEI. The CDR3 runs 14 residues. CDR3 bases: TGTGCCAGCAGTAACCGGGACAGAAATCAGCCCCAGCATTTT. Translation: CASSNRDRNQPQHF.

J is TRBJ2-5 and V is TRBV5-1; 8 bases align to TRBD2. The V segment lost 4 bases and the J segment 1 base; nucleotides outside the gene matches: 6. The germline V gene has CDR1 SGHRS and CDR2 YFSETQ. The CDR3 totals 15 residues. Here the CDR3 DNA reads TGCGCCAGCAGCCAAACTAGCGGAGCCCAAGAGACCCAGTACTTC. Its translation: CASSQTSGAQETQYF.

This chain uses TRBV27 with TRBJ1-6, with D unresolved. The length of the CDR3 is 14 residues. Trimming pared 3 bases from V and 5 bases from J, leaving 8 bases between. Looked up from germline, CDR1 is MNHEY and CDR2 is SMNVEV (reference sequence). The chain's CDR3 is CASSLQQHNSPLHF. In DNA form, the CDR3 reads TGTGCCAGCAGTTTGCAACAGCATAATTCACCCCTCCACTTT.

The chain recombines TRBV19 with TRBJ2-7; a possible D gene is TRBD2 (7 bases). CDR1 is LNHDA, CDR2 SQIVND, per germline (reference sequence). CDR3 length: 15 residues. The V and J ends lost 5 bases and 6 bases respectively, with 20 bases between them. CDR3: CASSVTQGGRGEQYF. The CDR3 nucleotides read TGTGCCAGTAGTGTAACACAGGGAGGGCGGGGCGAGCAGTACTTC.